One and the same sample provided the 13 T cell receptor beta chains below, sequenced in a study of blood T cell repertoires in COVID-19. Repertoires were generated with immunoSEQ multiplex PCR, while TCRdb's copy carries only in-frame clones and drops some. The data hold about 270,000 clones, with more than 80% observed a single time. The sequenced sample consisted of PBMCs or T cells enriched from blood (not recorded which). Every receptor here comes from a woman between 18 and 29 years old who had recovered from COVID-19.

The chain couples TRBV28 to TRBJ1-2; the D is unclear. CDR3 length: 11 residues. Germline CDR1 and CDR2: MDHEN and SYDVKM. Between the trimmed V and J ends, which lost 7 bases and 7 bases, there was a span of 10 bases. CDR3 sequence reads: CASKLGSGYTF. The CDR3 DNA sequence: TGTGCCAGCAAACTAGGGAGTGGCTACACCTTC.

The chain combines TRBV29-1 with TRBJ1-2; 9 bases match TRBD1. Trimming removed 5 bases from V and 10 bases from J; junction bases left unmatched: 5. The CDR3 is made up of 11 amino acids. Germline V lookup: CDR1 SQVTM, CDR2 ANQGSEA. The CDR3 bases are TGCAGCGTTATGGGACAGGGAACCTACACCTTC. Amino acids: CSVMGQGTYTF.

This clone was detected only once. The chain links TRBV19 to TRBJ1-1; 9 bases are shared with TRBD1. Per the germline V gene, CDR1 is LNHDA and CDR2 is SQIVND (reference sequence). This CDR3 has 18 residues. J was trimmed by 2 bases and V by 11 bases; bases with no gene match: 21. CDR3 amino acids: CASYRDRETPGRNTEAFF. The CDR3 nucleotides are TGTGCCTCATACCGGGACAGGGAGACTCCGGGTCGAAACACTGAAGCTTTCTTT.

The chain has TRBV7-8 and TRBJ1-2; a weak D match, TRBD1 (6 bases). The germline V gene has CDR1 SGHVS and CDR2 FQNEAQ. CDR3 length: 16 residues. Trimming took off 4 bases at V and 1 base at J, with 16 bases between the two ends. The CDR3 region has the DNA TGTGCCAGCAGCTCTAGGCGGGGGGGGCTTAACTATGGCTACACCTTC. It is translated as CASSSRRGGLNYGYTF.

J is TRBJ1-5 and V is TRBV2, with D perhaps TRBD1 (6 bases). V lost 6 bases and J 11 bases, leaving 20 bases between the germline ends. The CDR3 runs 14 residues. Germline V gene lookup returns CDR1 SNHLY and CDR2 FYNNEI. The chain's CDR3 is CASSLRDTLGAQHF. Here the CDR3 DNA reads TGTGCCAGCAGCCTCCGGGACACCCTAGGGGCCCAGCATTTT.

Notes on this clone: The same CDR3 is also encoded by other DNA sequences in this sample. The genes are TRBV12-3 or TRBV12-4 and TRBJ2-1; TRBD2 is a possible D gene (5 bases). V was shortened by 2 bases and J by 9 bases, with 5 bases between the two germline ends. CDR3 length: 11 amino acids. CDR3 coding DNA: TGTGCCAGCAGTTTACGGGGTGAGCAGTTCTTC. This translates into CASSLRGEQFF.

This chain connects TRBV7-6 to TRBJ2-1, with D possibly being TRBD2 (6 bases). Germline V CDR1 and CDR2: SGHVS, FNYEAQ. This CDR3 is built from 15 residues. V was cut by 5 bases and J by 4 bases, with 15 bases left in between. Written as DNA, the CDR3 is TGTGCCAGCAGCCCCGGGGGTGGGCGGTACAATGAGCAGTTCTTC. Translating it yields CASSPGGGRYNEQFF.

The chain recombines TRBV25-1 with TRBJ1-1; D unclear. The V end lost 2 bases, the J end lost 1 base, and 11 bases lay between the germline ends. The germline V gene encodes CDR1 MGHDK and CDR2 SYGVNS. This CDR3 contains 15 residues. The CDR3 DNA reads TGTGCCAGCAGTGAAAACTGCGGTTCGAACACTGAAGCTTTCTTT. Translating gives CASSENCGSNTEAFF. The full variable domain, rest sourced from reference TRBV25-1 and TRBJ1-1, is EADIYQTPRYLVIGTGKKITLECSQTMGHDKMYWYQQDPGMELHLIHYSYGVNSTEKGDLSSESTVSRIRTEHFPLTLESARPSHTSQYLCASSENCGSNTEAFFGQGTRLTVV.

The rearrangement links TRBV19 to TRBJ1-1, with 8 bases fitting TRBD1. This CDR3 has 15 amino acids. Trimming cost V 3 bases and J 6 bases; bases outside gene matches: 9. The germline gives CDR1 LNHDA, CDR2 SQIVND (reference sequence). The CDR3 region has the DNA TGTGCCAGTAGTATTCTGTGGCAGGGGGCCGCTGAAGCTTTCTTT. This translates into CASSILWQGAAEAFF.

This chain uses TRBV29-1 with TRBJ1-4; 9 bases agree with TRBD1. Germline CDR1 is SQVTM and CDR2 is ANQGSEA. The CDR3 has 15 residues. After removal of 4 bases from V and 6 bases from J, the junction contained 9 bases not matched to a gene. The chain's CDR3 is CSVAKTTGGDEKLFF. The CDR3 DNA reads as TGCAGCGTTGCAAAAACGACAGGGGGAGATGAAAAACTGTTTTTT.

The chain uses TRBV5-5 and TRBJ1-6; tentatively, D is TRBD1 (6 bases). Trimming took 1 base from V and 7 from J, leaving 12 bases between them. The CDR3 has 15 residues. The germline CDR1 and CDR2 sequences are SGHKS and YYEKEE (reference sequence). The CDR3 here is CASSLQGSENSPLHF. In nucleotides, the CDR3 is TGTGCCAGCAGCTTGCAGGGGTCAGAAAATTCACCCCTCCACTTT.

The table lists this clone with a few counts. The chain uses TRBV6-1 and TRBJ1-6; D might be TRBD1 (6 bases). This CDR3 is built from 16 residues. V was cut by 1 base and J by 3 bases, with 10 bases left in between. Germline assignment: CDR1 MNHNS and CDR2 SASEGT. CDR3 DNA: TGTGCCAGCAGTGAAGGGGGGCACCTCTATAATTCACCCCTCCACTTT. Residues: CASSEGGHLYNSPLHF.

This CDR3 reads CASSPGGELFF. In nucleotides, the CDR3 is TGTGCCAGCAGCCCCGGCGGGGAGCTGTTTTTT. The chain carries TRBV7-3 and TRBJ2-2; the D is unclear. CDR1 and CDR2 from the germline V gene are SGHTA and FQGTGA. Trimming cost V 5 bases and J 7 bases, with 5 bases left between them. CDR3 length equals 11 residues.